What follows describes a single T cell receptor (beta chain). V lost 5 bases and J lost 0; bases outside the gene matches: 7. The CDR3 sequence is 15 residues long. Germline V gene sequence: CDR1 SGHRS, CDR2 YFSETQ. This entry comes from a study of blood T cell repertoires in COVID-19. Only in-frame clones appear in the TCRdb table, and some are missing; sequencing was by immunoSEQ multiplex PCR. Of more than 100,000 clones in the sample, nearly 90% were seen once. The sequenced sample consisted of peripheral blood. This TCR was recovered from an older woman with COVID-19, enrolled during active disease. The chain links TRBV5-1 to TRBJ2-7; 8 bases fit TRBD1. This chain's CDR3 is CASRARDRNSYEQYF. CDR3 bases: TGCGCCAGCAGAGCCCGGGACAGGAACTCCTACGAGCAGTACTTC.